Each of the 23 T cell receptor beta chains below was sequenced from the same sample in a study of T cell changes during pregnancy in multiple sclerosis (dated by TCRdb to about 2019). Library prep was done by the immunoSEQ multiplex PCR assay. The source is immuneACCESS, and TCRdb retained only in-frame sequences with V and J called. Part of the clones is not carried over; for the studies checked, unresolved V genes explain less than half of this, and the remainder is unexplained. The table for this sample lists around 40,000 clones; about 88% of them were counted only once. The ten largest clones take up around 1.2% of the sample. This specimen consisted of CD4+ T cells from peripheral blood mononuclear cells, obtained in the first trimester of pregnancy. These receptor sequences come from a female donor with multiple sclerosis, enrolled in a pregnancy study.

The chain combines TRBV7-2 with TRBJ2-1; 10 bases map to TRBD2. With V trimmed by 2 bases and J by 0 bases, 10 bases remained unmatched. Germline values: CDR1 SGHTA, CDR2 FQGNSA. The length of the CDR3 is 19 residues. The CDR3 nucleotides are TGTGCCAGCAGCTTATCGGTGGTCGCTAGCGGGAGCTCCTACAATGAGCAGTTCTTC. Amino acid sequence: CASSLSVVASGSSYNEQFF.

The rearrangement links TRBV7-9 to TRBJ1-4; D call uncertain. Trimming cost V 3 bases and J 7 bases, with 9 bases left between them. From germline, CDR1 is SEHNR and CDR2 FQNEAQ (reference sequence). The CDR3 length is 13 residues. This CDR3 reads CASSFGDSEKLFF. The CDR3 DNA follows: TGTGCCAGCAGCTTCGGAGACTCTGAAAAACTGTTTTTT.

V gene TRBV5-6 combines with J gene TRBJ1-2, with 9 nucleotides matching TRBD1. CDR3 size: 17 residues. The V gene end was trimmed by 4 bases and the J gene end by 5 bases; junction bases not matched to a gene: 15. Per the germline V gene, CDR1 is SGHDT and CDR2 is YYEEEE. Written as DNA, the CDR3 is TGTGCCAGCAGCAGCACCCGGGACAGGGATTTCTTTTATGGCTACACCTTC. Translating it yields CASSSTRDRDFFYGYTF.

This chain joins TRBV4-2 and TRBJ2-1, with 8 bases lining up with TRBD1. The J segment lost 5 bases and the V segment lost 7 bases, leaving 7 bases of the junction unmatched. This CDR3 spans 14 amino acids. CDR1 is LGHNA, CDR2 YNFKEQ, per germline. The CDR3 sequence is CASTVQGANNEQFF. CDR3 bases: TGTGCCAGCACGGTCCAGGGGGCCAACAATGAGCAGTTCTTC.

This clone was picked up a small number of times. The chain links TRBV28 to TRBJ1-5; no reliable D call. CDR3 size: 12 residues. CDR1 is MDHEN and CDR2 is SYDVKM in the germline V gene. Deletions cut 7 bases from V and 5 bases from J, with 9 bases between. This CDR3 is CASTPVDQPQHF. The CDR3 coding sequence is TGTGCCAGCACCCCGGTGGATCAGCCCCAGCATTTT. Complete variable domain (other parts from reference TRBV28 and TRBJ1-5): DVKVTQSSRYLVKRTGEKVFLECVQDMDHENMFWYRQDPGLGLRLIYFSYDVKMKEKGDIPEGYSVSREKKERFSLILESASTNQTSMYLCASTPVDQPQHFGDGTRLSIL.

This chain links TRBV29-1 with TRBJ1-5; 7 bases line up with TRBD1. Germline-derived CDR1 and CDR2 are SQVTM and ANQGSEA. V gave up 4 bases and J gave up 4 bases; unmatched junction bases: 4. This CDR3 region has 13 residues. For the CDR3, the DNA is TGCAGCGTTGCTGACAGGGTAAATCAGCCCCAGCATTTT. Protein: CSVADRVNQPQHF.

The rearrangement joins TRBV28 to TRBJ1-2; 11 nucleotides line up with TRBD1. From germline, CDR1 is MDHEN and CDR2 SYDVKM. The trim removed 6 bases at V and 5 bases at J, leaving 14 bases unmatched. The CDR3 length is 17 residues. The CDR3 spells CASSSPSGQGDGYGYTF. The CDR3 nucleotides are TGTGCCAGCAGCTCGCCGTCGGGACAGGGGGATGGGTATGGCTACACCTTC.

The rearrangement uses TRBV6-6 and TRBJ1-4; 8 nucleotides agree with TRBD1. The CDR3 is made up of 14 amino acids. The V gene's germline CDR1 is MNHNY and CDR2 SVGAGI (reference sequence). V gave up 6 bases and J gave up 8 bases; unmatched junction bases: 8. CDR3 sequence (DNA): TGTGCCAGCAGATTAGACAGGGGAGACGAAAAACTGTTTTTT. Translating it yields CASRLDRGDEKLFF.

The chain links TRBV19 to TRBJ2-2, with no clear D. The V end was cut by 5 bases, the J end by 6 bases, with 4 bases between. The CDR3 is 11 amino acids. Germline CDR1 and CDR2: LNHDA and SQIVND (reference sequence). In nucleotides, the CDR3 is TGTGCCAGTAGTCGCGCCGGGGAGCTGTTTTTT. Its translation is CASSRAGELFF.

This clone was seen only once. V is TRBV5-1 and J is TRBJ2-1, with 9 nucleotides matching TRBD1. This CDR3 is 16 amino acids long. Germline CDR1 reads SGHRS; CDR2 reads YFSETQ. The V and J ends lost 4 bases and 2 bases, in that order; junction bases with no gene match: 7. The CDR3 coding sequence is TGCGCCAGCAGCAGAACCGGACAGGGGACCTACAATGAGCAGTTCTTC. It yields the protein CASSRTGQGTYNEQFF.

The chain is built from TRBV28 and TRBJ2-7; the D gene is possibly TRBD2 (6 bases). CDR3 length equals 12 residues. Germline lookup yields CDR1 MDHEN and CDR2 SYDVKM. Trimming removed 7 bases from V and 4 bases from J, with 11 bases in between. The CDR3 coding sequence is TGTGCCAGCATTGGTAGCGGATACGAGCAGTACTTC. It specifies CASIGSGYEQYF.

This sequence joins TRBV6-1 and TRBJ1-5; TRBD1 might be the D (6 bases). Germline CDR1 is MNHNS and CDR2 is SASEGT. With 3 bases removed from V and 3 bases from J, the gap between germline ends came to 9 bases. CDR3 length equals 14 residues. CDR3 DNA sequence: TGTGCCAGCAGTGACGGGACACACAATCAGCCCCAGCATTTT. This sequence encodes CASSDGTHNQPQHF.

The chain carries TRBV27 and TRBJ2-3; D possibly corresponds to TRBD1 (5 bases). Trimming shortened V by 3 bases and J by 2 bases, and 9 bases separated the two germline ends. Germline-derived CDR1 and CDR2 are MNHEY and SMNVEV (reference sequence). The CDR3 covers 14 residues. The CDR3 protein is CASSLTAITDTQYF. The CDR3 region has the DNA TGTGCCAGCAGTTTGACAGCAATCACAGATACGCAGTATTTT.

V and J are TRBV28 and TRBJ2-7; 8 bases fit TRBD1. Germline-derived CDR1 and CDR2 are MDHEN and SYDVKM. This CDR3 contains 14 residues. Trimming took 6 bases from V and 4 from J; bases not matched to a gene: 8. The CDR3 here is CASRIGQGAYEQYF. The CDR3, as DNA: TGTGCCAGCAGGATTGGACAGGGTGCGTACGAGCAGTACTTC. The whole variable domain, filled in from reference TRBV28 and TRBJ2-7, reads DVKVTQSSRYLVKRTGEKVFLECVQDMDHENMFWYRQDPGLGLRLIYFSYDVKMKEKGDIPEGYSVSREKKERFSLILESASTNQTSMYLCASRIGQGAYEQYFGPGTRLTVT.

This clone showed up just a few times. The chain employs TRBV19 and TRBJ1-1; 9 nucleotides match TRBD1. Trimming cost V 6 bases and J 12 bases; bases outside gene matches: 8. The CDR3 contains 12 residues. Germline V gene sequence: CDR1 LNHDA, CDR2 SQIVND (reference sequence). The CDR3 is CASRIDRGTTFF. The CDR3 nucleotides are TGTGCCAGTAGGATTGACAGGGGGACGACTTTCTTT. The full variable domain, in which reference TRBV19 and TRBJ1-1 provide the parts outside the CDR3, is DGGITQSPKYLFRKEGQNVTLSCEQNLNHDAMYWYRQDPGQGLRLIYYSQIVNDFQKGDIAEGYSVSREKKESFPLTVTSAQKNPTAFYLCASRIDRGTTFFGQGTRLTVV.

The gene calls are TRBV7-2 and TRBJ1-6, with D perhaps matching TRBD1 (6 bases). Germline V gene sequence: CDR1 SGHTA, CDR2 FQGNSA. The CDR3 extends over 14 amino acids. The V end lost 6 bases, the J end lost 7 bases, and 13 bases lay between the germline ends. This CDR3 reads CASSEQGGNSPLHF. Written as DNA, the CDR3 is TGTGCCAGCAGTGAACAGGGTGGAAATTCACCCCTCCACTTT.

In nucleotides, the CDR3 is TGCGCCAGCAGAGACCCCCTCAGGGGCTCTGGAAACACCATATATTTT. Translating it yields CASRDPLRGSGNTIYF. The chain combines TRBV4-1 with TRBJ1-3; perhaps TRBD1 as D (6 bases). This CDR3 comprises 16 residues. Trimming left V 6 bases short and J 0 bases short, with 15 bases between. From germline, CDR1 is MGHRA and CDR2 YSYEKL.

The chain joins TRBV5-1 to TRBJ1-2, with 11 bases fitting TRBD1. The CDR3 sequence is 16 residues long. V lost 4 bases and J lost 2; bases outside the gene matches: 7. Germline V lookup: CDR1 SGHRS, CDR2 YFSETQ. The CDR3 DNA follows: TGCGCCAGCAGCCCCCGGACAGGGGGCCTAAACTATGGCTACACCTTC. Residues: CASSPRTGGLNYGYTF.

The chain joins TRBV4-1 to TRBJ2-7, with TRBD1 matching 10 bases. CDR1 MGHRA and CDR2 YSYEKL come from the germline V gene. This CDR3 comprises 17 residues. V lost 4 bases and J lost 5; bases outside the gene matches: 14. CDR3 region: CASSLTFRDRGSDEQYF. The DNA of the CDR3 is TGCGCCAGCAGCCTCACCTTCCGGGACAGGGGTAGCGACGAGCAGTACTTC.

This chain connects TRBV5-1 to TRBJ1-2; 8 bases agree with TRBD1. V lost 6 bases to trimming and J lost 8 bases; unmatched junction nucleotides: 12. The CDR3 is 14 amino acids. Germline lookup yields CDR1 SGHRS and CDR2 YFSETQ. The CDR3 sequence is CASTFGQGARGYTF. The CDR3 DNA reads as TGCGCCAGCACCTTTGGACAGGGCGCCCGAGGCTACACCTTC.

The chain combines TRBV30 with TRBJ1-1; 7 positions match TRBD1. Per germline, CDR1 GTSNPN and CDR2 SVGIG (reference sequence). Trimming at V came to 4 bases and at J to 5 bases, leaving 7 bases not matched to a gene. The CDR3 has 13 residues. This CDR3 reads CAWNRDSGTEAFF. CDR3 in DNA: TGTGCCTGGAACCGGGACAGCGGTACTGAAGCTTTCTTT.

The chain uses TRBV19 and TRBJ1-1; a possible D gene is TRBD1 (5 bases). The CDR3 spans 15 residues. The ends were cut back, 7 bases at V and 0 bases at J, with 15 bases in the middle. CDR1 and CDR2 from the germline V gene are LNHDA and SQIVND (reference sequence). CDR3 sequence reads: CASIPTGYMNTEAFF. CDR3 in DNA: TGTGCCAGTATCCCTACAGGCTACATGAACACTGAAGCTTTCTTT.

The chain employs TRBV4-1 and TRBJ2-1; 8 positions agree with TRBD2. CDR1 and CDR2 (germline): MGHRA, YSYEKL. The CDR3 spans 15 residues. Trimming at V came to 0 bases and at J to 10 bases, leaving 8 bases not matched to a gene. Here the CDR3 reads CASSQDGGRSREQFF. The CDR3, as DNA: TGCGCCAGCAGCCAAGATGGCGGGAGGTCACGGGAGCAGTTCTTC.